This T cell receptor beta chain was obtained from a study of cytomegalovirus exposure and HLA in healthy donors. Study-level findings and limits: Certain indistinguishable V segments, among them TRBV6-2 and TRBV6-3, were excluded. On later analysis, the bulk of CMV-associated TCR beta chains appeared to be HLA-restricted. The study listed under 200 cytomegalovirus-associated TCR beta chains.

PCR involved 60 Vbeta and 13 Jbeta primers. Using immunoSEQ multiplex PCR, the repertoire was profiled, and TCRdb retains in-frame clones only, with some absent. Among approximately 110,000 clones listed, 74% were seen once. The CDR3 has 11 residues. Germline loops: CDR1 SEHNR, CDR2 FQNEAQ (reference sequence). V was cut by 3 bases and J by 5 bases, with 4 bases left in between. Turning to this clone: Antigen unknown.

The chain uses TRBV7-9 and TRBJ2-5; D unresolved. Sequencing input: PBMCs. The sequence came from a woman aged 40 to 50 in good health and CMV-seropositive. The CDR3, as DNA: TGTGCCAGCAGCTTTGCGGAGACCCAGTACTTC. Translating it yields CASSFAETQYF.